This passage covers 23 T cell receptor beta chains from one sample sequenced in a study of blood T cell repertoires in COVID-19. The protocol was immunoSEQ multiplex PCR, while the TCRdb copy is restricted to in-frame clones and leaves out a portion. The repertoire has roughly 340,000 clones, 80% to 90% of them found once; the top ten carry approximately 3%. Sequences were obtained from peripheral blood. The receptor source for this set is a woman aged 25 to 39 with COVID-19, enrolled during active disease.

V is TRBV27 and J is TRBJ2-2; perhaps TRBD1 as D (6 bases). Germline loops: CDR1 MNHEY, CDR2 SMNVEV (reference sequence). The V end was cut by 2 bases, the J end by 5 bases, with 6 bases between. The CDR3 length is 13 residues. Here the CDR3 reads CASSLQGTGELFF. In nucleotides, the CDR3 is TGTGCCAGCAGTTTACAGGGGACCGGGGAGCTGTTTTTT.

The chain carries TRBV6-4 and TRBJ2-2; possible D gene TRBD2, 6 bases. V lost 5 bases to trimming and J lost 7 bases, with 14 bases between them. Looked up from germline, CDR1 is MRHNA and CDR2 is SNTAGT. CDR3 length equals 14 residues. The CDR3, as DNA: TGTGCCAGCAGTCTACAAGGAGGGAGCGGGGAGCTGTTTTTT. It yields the protein CASSLQGGSGELFF.

The CDR3 sequence: CASSLDNRAGANVLTF. In DNA form, the CDR3 reads TGCGCCAGCAGCTTGGACAACAGGGCTGGGGCCAACGTCCTGACTTTC. V usage is TRBV5-1 and J usage is TRBJ2-6, with a possible D match to TRBD1 (6 bases). Trimming took 0 bases from V and 2 from J, leaving 9 bases between them. CDR1 and CDR2 from the germline V gene are SGHRS and YFSETQ. The CDR3 is 16 amino acids.

The chain recombines TRBV18 with TRBJ2-3; 9 nucleotides match TRBD2. Germline CDR1 and CDR2: KGHSH and LQKENI. The CDR3 covers 17 residues. After removal of 3 bases from V and 3 bases from J, the junction contained 10 bases not matched to a gene. CDR3 coding DNA: TGTGCCAGCTCACCCCCACTAGCGGGTTTCGGGACAGATACGCAGTATTTT. Encoded protein: CASSPPLAGFGTDTQYF.

V gene TRBV28 combines with J gene TRBJ1-6; 7 nucleotides line up with TRBD1. The length of the CDR3 is 16 residues. The germline V gene encodes CDR1 MDHEN and CDR2 SYDVKM. The trim removed 5 bases at V and 3 bases at J, leaving 7 bases unmatched. The CDR3 DNA follows: TGTGCCAGCAGTCCCCGGACAGGTGGCTATAATTCACCCCTCCACTTT. This encodes CASSPRTGGYNSPLHF.

As DNA, the CDR3 is TGTGCCAGTAGGGGACAGTTGAACAATCAGCCCCAGCATTTT. Amino acid sequence: CASRGQLNNQPQHF. The rearrangement uses TRBV19 and TRBJ1-5; the match to TRBD1 covers 7 bases. Germline lookup yields CDR1 LNHDA and CDR2 SQIVND (reference sequence). Germline trimming cut 6 bases from V and 3 bases from J; bases unmatched to any gene: 5. The CDR3 totals 14 residues.

The chain combines TRBV5-1 with TRBJ2-3, with a possible D match to TRBD2 (5 bases). Germline V gene data show CDR1 as SGHRS and CDR2 as YFSETQ. The CDR3 totals 14 residues. Trimming removed 2 bases from V and 0 bases from J, with 7 bases in between. The CDR3, as DNA: TGCGCCAGCAGCTTAGAGGGTAGCACAGATACGCAGTATTTT. The encoded protein is CASSLEGSTDTQYF.

The rearrangement links TRBV2 to TRBJ1-5; the D gene is possibly TRBD1 (6 bases). The CDR3 runs 16 residues. V gave up 8 bases and J gave up 1 base, with 18 bases separating them. Germline V lookup: CDR1 SNHLY, CDR2 FYNNEI. This CDR3 is CASGGTRTISNQPQHF. Here the CDR3 DNA reads TGTGCCAGCGGTGGGACACGTACCATCAGCAATCAGCCCCAGCATTTT.

V gene TRBV5-1 combines with J gene TRBJ2-3; 13 bases fit TRBD2. In germline, CDR1 is SGHRS, CDR2 YFSETQ. This CDR3 is built from 18 residues. After removal of 4 bases from V and 3 bases from J, the junction contained 11 bases not matched to a gene. This chain's CDR3 is CASSPTSGRALITDTQYF. DNA for the CDR3: TGCGCCAGCAGCCCAACTAGCGGGAGGGCTCTTATTACAGATACGCAGTATTTT. Full variable domain (outside the CDR3, taken from reference TRBV5-1 and TRBJ2-3): KAGVTQTPRYLIKTRGQQVTLSCSPISGHRSVSWYQQTPGQGLQFLFEYFSETQRNKGNFPGRFSGRQFSNSRSEMNVSTLELGDSALYLCASSPTSGRALITDTQYFGPGTRLTVL.

The chain links TRBV12-5 to TRBJ1-1; D unresolved. This CDR3 is 12 amino acids long. Trimming cost V 3 bases and J 8 bases, with 10 bases left between them. Germline V lookup: CDR1 LGHNT, CDR2 FRNRAP. The CDR3 region is CASGFIEAEAFF. In nucleotides, the CDR3 is TGTGCTAGTGGTTTCATCGAGGCCGAAGCTTTCTTT.

J is TRBJ2-4 and V is TRBV18; D might be TRBD2 (6 bases). The V end lost 3 bases, the J end lost 3 bases, and 12 bases lay between the germline ends. This CDR3 is 15 amino acids long. The germline CDR1 and CDR2 sequences are KGHSH and LQKENI. The CDR3 region has the DNA TGTGCCAGCTCACCGACGGGAGCTCACAAAAACATTCAGTACTTC. It encodes CASSPTGAHKNIQYF.

V and J are TRBV4-1 and TRBJ2-5; TRBD2 matches at 10 bases. The CDR3 is 18 residues long. Germline loops: CDR1 MGHRA, CDR2 YSYEKL. Trimming cost V 1 base and J 5 bases; bases outside gene matches: 13. The CDR3 sequence: CASSQALGGAGGQETQYF. In nucleotides, the CDR3 is TGCGCCAGCAGCCAAGCCCTTGGCGGAGCGGGGGGGCAGGAGACCCAGTACTTC.

V is TRBV19 and J is TRBJ1-1; possible D gene TRBD1, 6 bases. CDR3 length: 14 residues. Germline loops: CDR1 LNHDA, CDR2 SQIVND (reference sequence). V was pared by 5 bases and J by 1 base, with 11 bases between. The CDR3 loop is CASSLQGQNTEAFF. The CDR3 nucleotides read TGTGCCAGTAGTCTACAGGGCCAGAACACTGAAGCTTTCTTT.

This clone has a single count. The chain has TRBV9 and TRBJ1-2; 8 positions agree with TRBD1. The CDR3 spans 15 residues. Trimming cost V 4 bases and J 3 bases; bases outside gene matches: 8. The germline V gene has CDR1 SGDLS and CDR2 YYNGEE. Here the CDR3 DNA reads TGTGCCAGCAGCTACGACCCGACAGGGGACTATGGCTACACCTTC. The encoded protein is CASSYDPTGDYGYTF.

The chain links TRBV7-9 to TRBJ1-1; 7 bases fit TRBD1. The V and J ends lost 1 base and 1 base, in that order; junction bases with no gene match: 3. This CDR3 spans 15 amino acids. The germline gives CDR1 SEHNR, CDR2 FQNEAQ (reference sequence). CDR3 nucleotide sequence: TGTGCCAGCAGCTTAGTTGGGACAGCGAACACTGAAGCTTTCTTT. Amino acid sequence: CASSLVGTANTEAFF.

Details on this clone: Other DNA sequences in the sample encode the same CDR3. The J gene is TRBJ1-1, the V gene TRBV5-1; unclear D gene. The CDR3 has 13 amino acids. The germline V gene has CDR1 SGHRS and CDR2 YFSETQ. Trimming took off 0 bases at V and 1 base at J, with 4 bases between the two ends. The CDR3 is CASSLAGNTEAFF. For the CDR3, the DNA is TGCGCCAGCAGCTTGGCCGGGAACACTGAAGCTTTCTTT.

V usage is TRBV6-5 and J usage is TRBJ1-2; 9 nucleotides match TRBD1. The CDR3 has 15 residues. The germline gives CDR1 MNHEY, CDR2 SVGAGI. Losses at the gene ends were 0 bases for V and 8 bases for J; bases not matched to a gene: 7. CDR3 bases: TGTGCCAGCAGTTACTCGGACAGGGGCGGCGGCGGCTACACCTTC. Its protein is CASSYSDRGGGGYTF.

This rearrangement joins TRBV27 to TRBJ2-3; D possibly corresponds to TRBD1 (5 bases). Trimming took 2 bases from V and 4 from J, leaving 10 bases between them. Per germline, CDR1 MNHEY and CDR2 SMNVEV (reference sequence). This CDR3 contains 14 residues. The CDR3 coding sequence is TGTGCCAGCAGTTTAGGTACAGGTTCAGATACGCAGTATTTT. Its translation: CASSLGTGSDTQYF.

V and J are TRBV6-5 and TRBJ1-5; 7 bases line up with TRBD1. Germline trimming cut 4 bases from V and 0 bases from J; bases unmatched to any gene: 3. The CDR3 spans 15 residues. Germline CDR1 MNHEY, CDR2 SVGAGI. The CDR3 region has the DNA TGTGCCAGCAGTTCCGGGACAGATAGCAATCAGCCCCAGCATTTT. Amino acids: CASSSGTDSNQPQHF.

This chain links TRBV4-3 with TRBJ1-4, with 10 bases matching TRBD1. The CDR3 runs 18 residues. Germline V lookup: CDR1 LGHNA, CDR2 YSLEER. V lost 0 bases and J lost 5; bases outside the gene matches: 9. In DNA form, the CDR3 reads TGCGCCAGCAGCCAAGAAGAGACAGGGGGCGTCGTAAATGAAAAACTGTTTTTT. It specifies CASSQEETGGVVNEKLFF.

Written as DNA, the CDR3 is TGTGCCAGCAGTTTAAGGGGGCAGGTCGGAGAGACCCAGTACTTC. Protein sequence: CASSLRGQVGETQYF. V usage is TRBV6-5 and J usage is TRBJ2-5; 7 nucleotides align to TRBD1. V shed 4 bases, J shed 4 bases, and the junction held 9 bases outside the gene matches. Per the germline V gene, CDR1 is MNHEY and CDR2 is SVGAGI. This CDR3 has 15 residues.

This clone turned up a few times. J is TRBJ2-7 and V is TRBV5-1; 10 bases map to TRBD2. The CDR3 is made up of 14 amino acids. CDR1 and CDR2 from the germline V gene are SGHRS and YFSETQ. Trimming removed 1 base from V and 4 bases from J; junction bases left unmatched: 2. The DNA of the CDR3 is TGCGCCAGCAGCTTGAGCGGGGGGGCTTACGAGCAGTACTTC. Protein: CASSLSGGAYEQYF.

This chain connects TRBV5-1 to TRBJ1-5, with no clear D. Germline V gene lookup returns CDR1 SGHRS and CDR2 YFSETQ. The germline V and J ends were trimmed by 2 bases and 3 bases, with 21 bases remaining between them. The CDR3 has 18 amino acids. The chain's CDR3 is CASSFPNRDTFINQPQHF. CDR3 DNA: TGCGCCAGCAGCTTTCCGAACCGAGACACCTTCATCAATCAGCCCCAGCATTTT.